A single T cell receptor (beta chain) is shown here with its context. Original methodology: Amplified reference gene primers provided the basis for estimating nucleated cell counts. Sequenced by immunoSEQ multiplex PCR; TCRdb stores in-frame clones only, minus some. V and J calls and clone size are copied from that table; D and trimming were computed from the DNA. The sample holds about 180,000 clones, more than 70% seen once. The sample is drawn from a study of blood T cell repertoires in COVID-19. About the research overall: In each case, the material was cDNA or gDNA derived from T cells, B-cell-depleted T cells, or PBMCs.

The CDR3 spans 16 residues. Germline lookup yields CDR1 SEHNR and CDR2 FQNEAQ (reference sequence). Losses at the gene ends were 1 base for V and 5 bases for J; bases not matched to a gene: 10. The genes are TRBV7-9 and TRBJ2-5, with 7 bases that match TRBD2. Sequenced sample: peripheral blood. The source is a woman in her twenties or thirties with acute or convalescent COVID-19. The CDR3 region has the DNA TGTGCCAGCAGCTTAGGTTTATCGGGAGGAGCGGAGACCCAGTACTTC. It translates to CASSLGLSGGAETQYF.